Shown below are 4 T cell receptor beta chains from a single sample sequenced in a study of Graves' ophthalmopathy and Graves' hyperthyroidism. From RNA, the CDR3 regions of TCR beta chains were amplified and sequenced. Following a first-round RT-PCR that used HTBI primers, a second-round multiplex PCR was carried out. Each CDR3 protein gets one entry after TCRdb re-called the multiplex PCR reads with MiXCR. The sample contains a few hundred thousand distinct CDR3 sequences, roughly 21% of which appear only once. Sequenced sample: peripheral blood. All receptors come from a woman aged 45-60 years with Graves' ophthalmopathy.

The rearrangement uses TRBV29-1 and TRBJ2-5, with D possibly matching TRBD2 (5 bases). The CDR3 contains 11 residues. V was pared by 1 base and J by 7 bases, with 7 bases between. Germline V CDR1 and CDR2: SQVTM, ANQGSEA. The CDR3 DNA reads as TGCAGCGTTGAAGGTGCGGGGACCCAGTACTTC. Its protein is CSVEGAGTQYF. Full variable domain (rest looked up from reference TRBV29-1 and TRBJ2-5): SAVISQKPSRDICQRGTSLTIQCQVDSQVTMMFWYRQQPGQSLTLIATANQGSEATYESGFVIDKFPISRPNLTFSTLTVSNMSPEDSSIYLCSVEGAGTQYFGPGTRLLVL.

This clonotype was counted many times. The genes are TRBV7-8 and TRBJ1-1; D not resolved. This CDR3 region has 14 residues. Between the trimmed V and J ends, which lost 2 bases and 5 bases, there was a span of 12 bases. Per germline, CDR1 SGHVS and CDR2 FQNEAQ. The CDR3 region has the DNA TGTGCCAGCAGCTTATCAGAGTTTAAGACTGAAGCTTTCTTT. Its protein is CASSLSEFKTEAFF.

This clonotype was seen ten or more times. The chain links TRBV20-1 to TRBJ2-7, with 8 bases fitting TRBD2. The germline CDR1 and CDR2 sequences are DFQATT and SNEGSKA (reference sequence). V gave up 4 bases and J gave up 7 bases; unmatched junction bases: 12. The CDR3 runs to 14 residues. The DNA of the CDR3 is TGCAGTGCTACTTTACTAGCGGAGCCCTTAGAGCAGTACTTC. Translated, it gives CSATLLAEPLEQYF.

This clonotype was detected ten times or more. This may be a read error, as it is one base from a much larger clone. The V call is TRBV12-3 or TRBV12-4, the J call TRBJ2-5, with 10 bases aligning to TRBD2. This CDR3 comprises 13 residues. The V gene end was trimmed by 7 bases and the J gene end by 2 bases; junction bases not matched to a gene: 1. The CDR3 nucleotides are TGTGCCAGCAAACTAGCGGGGCAAGAGACCCAGTACTTC. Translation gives CASKLAGQETQYF.